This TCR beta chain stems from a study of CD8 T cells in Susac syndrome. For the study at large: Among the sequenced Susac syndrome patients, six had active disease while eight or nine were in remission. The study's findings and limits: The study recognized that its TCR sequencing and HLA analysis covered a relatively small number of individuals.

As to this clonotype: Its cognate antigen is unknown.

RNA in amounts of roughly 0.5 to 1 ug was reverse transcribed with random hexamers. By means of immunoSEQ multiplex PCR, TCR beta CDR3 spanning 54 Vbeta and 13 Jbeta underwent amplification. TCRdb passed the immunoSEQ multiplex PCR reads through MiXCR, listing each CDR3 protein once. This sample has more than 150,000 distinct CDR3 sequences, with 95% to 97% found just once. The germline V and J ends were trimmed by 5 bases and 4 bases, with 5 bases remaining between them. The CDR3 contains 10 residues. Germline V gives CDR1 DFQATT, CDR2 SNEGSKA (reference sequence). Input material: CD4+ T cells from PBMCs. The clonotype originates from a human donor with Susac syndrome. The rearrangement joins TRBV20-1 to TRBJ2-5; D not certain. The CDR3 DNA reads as TGCAGTGCTCTCTTAGAGACCCAGTACTTC. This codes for CSALLETQYF.